This TCR beta chain was sequenced in a study of cytomegalovirus exposure and HLA in healthy donors. The primer mix had 60 Vbeta and 13 Jbeta primers. Sequenced by immunoSEQ multiplex PCR; TCRdb stores in-frame clones only, minus some. The data hold approximately 130,000 clones, with about 76% observed a single time. V gave up 1 base and J gave up 0 bases, with 13 bases separating them. Germline lookup yields CDR1 LGHNA and CDR2 YSLEER. The length of the CDR3 is 16 residues. The chain couples TRBV4-3 to TRBJ2-7; TRBD2 might be the D (7 bases). The TCR originated in a woman aged 40 to 50 in good health and CMV-seronegative. Input material: PBMCs. CDR3 DNA: TGCGCCAGCAGCCAAGTTTTCGGGGGGCTCTCCTACGAGCAGTACTTC. Translated, it gives CASSQVFGGLSYEQYF.